This TCR beta chain was retrieved from a study of blood T cell repertoires in COVID-19. In the study overall: Sample material is recorded as cDNA or gDNA derived from T cells, B-cell-depleted T cells, or PBMCs.

Trimming took 3 bases from V and 4 from J, leaving 12 bases between them. CDR1 and CDR2 (germline): SGHDN, FVKESK. The CDR3 is 14 amino acids. Authors' analysis steps: Reference gene primer amplification gave estimated nucleated cell counts. Generated by immunoSEQ multiplex PCR, the TCRdb table keeps only in-frame clones and is missing some. That table gives V, J and clone size, and the DNA gave D and trimming. The table includes 250,000 to 300,000 clones, over 80% detected once. This TCR was sampled from a middle-aged woman who had recovered from COVID-19. The V call is TRBV14, the J call TRBJ1-2; perhaps TRBD1 as D (5 bases). The sequencing sample was made of peripheral blood. CDR3 nucleotides: TGTGCCAGCAGCCACATTGGGGGGTTCTATGGCTACACCTTC. This gives the protein CASSHIGGFYGYTF.